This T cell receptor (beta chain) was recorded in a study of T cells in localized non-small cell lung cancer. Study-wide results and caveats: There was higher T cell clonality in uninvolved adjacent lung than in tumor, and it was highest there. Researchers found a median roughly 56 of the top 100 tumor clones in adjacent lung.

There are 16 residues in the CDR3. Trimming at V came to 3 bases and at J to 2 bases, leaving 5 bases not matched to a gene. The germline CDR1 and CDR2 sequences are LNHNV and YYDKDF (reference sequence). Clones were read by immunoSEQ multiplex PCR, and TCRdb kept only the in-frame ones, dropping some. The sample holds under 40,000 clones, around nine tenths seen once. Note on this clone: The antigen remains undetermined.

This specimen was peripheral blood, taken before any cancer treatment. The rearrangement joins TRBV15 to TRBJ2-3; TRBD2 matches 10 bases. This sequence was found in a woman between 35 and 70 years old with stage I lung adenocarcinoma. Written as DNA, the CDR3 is TGTGCCACCAGCAGCTCACTAGCGGGAAACACAGATACGCAGTATTTT. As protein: CATSSSLAGNTDTQYF.